This T cell receptor beta chain was obtained from a study of monozygotic twins with inflammatory bowel disease. Making each TCR library took 3,000 to 4,500 ng of total RNA. Reanalyzing the 5' RACE reads, TCRdb keeps one entry per CDR3 protein, without DNA. This listing includes around 400,000 distinct CDR3 sequences. Germline CDR1 reads MDHEN; CDR2 reads SYDVKM. The CDR3 totals 15 residues. The sequence came from a human donor with ulcerative colitis or Crohn's disease, or a healthy co-twin of an affected twin (not recorded which). The source material was blood. V gene TRBV28 combines with J gene TRBJ2-5; TCRdb lists TRBD2, though no DNA is available to test this call. CDR3 in amino acids: CASTDPRGGGETQYF.